Listed below are T cell receptor beta chains from one sample, sequenced in a study of T cells after yellow fever vaccination. MiXCR was run by TCRdb on the 5' RACE reads, yielding one entry per CDR3 protein. Here the sample spans 95,000 to 150,000 distinct CDR3 sequences, nearly 7.5% being singletons. Sequencing used CD4+ T cells sorted from PBMCs, obtained more than 8 days after the first yellow fever vaccination. The source of these receptors is a man aged 18 to 30 who received the YFV17D yellow fever vaccine. Both conserved end residues are part of each CDR3. The D gene is left open where the match is weak. The size of a clone is reported for some rows only, either as once, few or many, or as a class for expanded clones.

>many|TRBJ1-4|NA|TRBV7-2
CASSSSAEKLFF
TGTGCCAGCAGCTCATCGGCTGAAAAACTGTTTTTT
>many|TRBJ2-1|NA|TRBV29-1
CSVGRSRGGDNEQFF
TGCAGCGTTGGAAGGTCCAGGGGAGGGGACAATGAGCAGTTCTTC
>many|TRBJ2-7|NA|TRBV20-1
CSTTPGGYEQYF
TGCAGTACTACCCCAGGGGGGTACGAGCAGTACTTC
>many|TRBJ2-5|TRBD2|TRBV5-1
CASTLAGSKTQYF
TGCGCCAGCACCTTAGCGGGAAGCAAGACCCAGTACTTC
>many|TRBJ2-3|TRBD2|TRBV4-2
CASSLREEGTDTQYF
TGTGCCAGCAGCCTCCGGGAGGAAGGGACAGATACGCAGTATTTT
>NA|TRBJ2-7|TRBD1|TRBV6-2/TRBV6-3
CASSRLGQGAYEQYF
TGTGCCAGCAGCCGCCTGGGACAGGGGGCGTACGAGCAGTACTTC
>many|TRBJ2-1|TRBD2|TRBV11-1
CASSPWVSGGRSYNEQFF
TGTGCCAGCAGCCCGTGGGTTAGCGGGGGTCGCTCCTACAATGAGCAGTTCTTC
>many|TRBJ2-1|NA|TRBV5-1
CASSLGGQGPDEQFF
TGCGCCAGCAGCTTGGGAGGTCAGGGGCCCGATGAGCAGTTCTTC
>many|TRBJ2-2|NA|TRBV20-1
CSARKPFTGELFF
TGCAGTGCTAGGAAGCCTTTCACCGGGGAGCTGTTTTTT
>few|TRBJ2-3|TRBD2|TRBV7-9
CASTPKGTNTDTQYF
TGTGCCAGCACCCCCAAGGGGACTAACACAGATACGCAGTATTTT
>few|TRBJ2-3|TRBD2|TRBV5-1
CATERGGGQYPTSTDTQYF
TGCGCCACAGAGAGAGGCGGGGGGCAGTATCCCACAAGCACAGATACGCAGTATTTT
>many|TRBJ2-4|NA|TRBV29-1
CSVAVDTGIQYF
TGCAGCGTTGCTGTCGACACGGGCATTCAGTACTTC
>many|TRBJ2-7|TRBD2|TRBV5-4
CASSSLAGNYEQYF
TGTGCCAGCAGCTCACTAGCGGGGAACTACGAGCAGTACTTC
>NA|TRBJ1-4|NA|TRBV20-1
CSARAAGNNEKLFF
TGCAGTGCTAGAGCGGCAGGGAATAATGAAAAACTGTTTTTT
>many|TRBJ2-2|NA|TRBV24-1
CATSDYLAGELFF
TGTGCCACCAGTGATTATCTTGCCGGGGAGCTGTTTTTT
>many|TRBJ1-1|NA|TRBV20-1
CSAPTVTEAFF
TGCAGTGCACCGACGGTGACTGAAGCTTTCTTT
>many|TRBJ1-5|NA|TRBV20-1
CSATRGHVSNQPQHF
TGCAGTGCCACTCGGGGACATGTTAGCAATCAGCCCCAGCATTTT
>NA|TRBJ1-2|NA|TRBV18
CASSPFETDNYGYTF
TGTGCCAGCTCACCCTTTGAGACAGATAACTATGGCTACACCTTC
>few|TRBJ2-1|TRBD2|TRBV18
CASSPILAEGEQFF
TGTGCCAGCTCACCAATACTAGCGGAGGGGGAGCAGTTCTTC
>many|TRBJ1-5|NA|TRBV5-1
CASSPGGDQPQHF
TGCGCCAGCAGCCCGGGGGGAGACCAGCCCCAGCATTTT
>many|TRBJ2-3|TRBD2|TRBV5-5
CASSWGLAVVSDTQYF
TGTGCCAGCAGCTGGGGACTAGCGGTTGTGTCAGATACGCAGTATTTT
>many|TRBJ1-1|NA|TRBV3-1
CASSQFNRIRLPEAFF
TGTGCCAGCAGCCAATTCAACAGGATCAGGTTGCCTGAAGCTTTCTTT
>NA|TRBJ1-5|NA|TRBV15
CATSSRRENQPQHF
TGTGCCACCAGCAGTCGGAGAGAAAATCAGCCCCAGCATTTT
>many|TRBJ2-1|NA|TRBV5-1
CASRRGAGEQFF
TGCGCCAGCAGGAGGGGGGCCGGGGAGCAGTTCTTC
>few|TRBJ2-5|NA|TRBV4-3
CASSQDSFRARPQETQYF
TGCGCCAGCAGCCAAGATTCCTTTAGGGCGCGACCCCAAGAGACCCAGTACTTC
>few|TRBJ2-3|NA|TRBV12-3/TRBV12-4
CASTVDPVTDTQYF
TGTGCCAGCACAGTAGACCCTGTTACAGATACGCAGTATTTT
>many|TRBJ1-2|TRBD1|TRBV6-2/TRBV6-3
CASSGHTTGVYGYTF
TGTGCCAGCAGCGGACATACCACAGGGGTCTATGGCTACACCTTC
>many|TRBJ2-3|NA|TRBV10-3
CAISFQQGTDTQYF
TGTGCCATCAGTTTTCAACAGGGCACAGATACGCAGTATTTT
>many|TRBJ2-7|NA|TRBV7-2
CASSLARRATGQYF
TGTGCCAGCAGCTTAGCGCGTAGGGCTACCGGGCAGTACTTC